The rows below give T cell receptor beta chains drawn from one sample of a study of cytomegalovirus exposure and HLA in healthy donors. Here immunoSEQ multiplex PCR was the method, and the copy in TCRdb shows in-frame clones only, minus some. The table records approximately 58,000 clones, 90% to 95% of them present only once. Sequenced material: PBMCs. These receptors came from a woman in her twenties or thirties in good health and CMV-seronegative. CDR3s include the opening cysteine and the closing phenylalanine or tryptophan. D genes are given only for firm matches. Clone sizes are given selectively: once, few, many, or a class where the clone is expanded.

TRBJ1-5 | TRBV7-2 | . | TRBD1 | TGTGCCAGCAAGTCCCGGGACAGGGATGGTCAGCCCCAGCATTTT | CASKSRDRDGQPQHF
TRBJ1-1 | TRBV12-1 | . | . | TGTGCCAGCAGCTGTATGGACAGGTTCAACACTGAAGCTTTCTTT | CASSCMDRFNTEAFF
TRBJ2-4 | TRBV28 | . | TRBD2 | TGTGCCAGCAGTCCTCTTCCGGGGGGGGCAGAGGAGAACATTCAGTACTTC | CASSPLPGGAEENIQYF
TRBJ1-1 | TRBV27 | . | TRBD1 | TGTGCCAGCAGTTTCGAGACAGGGAGAGGCACTGAAGCTTTCTTT | CASSFETGRGTEAFF
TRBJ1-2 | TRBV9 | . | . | TGTGCCAGCAGCGATCCCACCGGGACATACAACCTCAACTATGGCTACACCTTC | CASSDPTGTYNLNYGYTF
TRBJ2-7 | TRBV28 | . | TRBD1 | TGTGCCAGCCGGGACAGGGCGTACGAGCAGTACTTC | CASRDRAYEQYF
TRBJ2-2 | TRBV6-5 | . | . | TGTGCCAGCATGAGAGACACCGGGGAGCTGTTTTTT | CASMRDTGELFF
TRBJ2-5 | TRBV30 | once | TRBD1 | TGTGCCTGGAGCCCACGGACAGGGTACGAGACCCAGTACTTC | CAWSPRTGYETQYF
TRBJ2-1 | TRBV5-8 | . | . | TGTGCCAGCAGCTTGGGGTGGCAGGACAATGAGCAGTTCTTC | CASSLGWQDNEQFF
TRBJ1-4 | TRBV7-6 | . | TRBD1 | TGTGCCAGCAGCTTAGGCTGGCAGGGGGGAAAACTGTTTTTT | CASSLGWQGGKLFF
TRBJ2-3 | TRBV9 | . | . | TGTGCCAGCAGCCCCCCAAATCGTTTCAGGGGCACAGATACGCAGTATTTT | CASSPPNRFRGTDTQYF
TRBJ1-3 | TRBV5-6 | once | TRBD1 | TGTGCCAGCAGCCTACAGGGGGCGCTGGGAAACACCATATATTTT | CASSLQGALGNTIYF
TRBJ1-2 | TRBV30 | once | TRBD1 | TGTGCCTGGAGTGGGACAGGGGACTCTGGCTACACCTTC | CAWSGTGDSGYTF
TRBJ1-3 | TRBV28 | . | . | TGTGCCAGCAGTAGGACAGTCTCTGGAAACACCATATATTTT | CASSRTVSGNTIYF
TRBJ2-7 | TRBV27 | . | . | TGTGCCAGCAGGGGGGCGGGTTACGAGCAGTACTTC | CASRGAGYEQYF
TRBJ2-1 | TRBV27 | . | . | TGTGCCAGCAGTTTATCTAATGGGGAGTTGGGCAATGAGCAGTTCTTC | CASSLSNGELGNEQFF
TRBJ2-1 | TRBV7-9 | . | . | TGTGCCAGCAGCTTCCAGGGTAAGGCGAATGAGCAGTTCTTC | CASSFQGKANEQFF
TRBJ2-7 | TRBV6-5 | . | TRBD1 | TGTGCCAGCAGTCCCGACAGGGGTTCCTACGAGCAGTACTTC | CASSPDRGSYEQYF
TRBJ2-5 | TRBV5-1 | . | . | TGCGCCAGCGTACTGCAAGAGACCCAGTACTTC | CASVLQETQYF
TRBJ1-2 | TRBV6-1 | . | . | TGTGCCAGCAGTGAGGGGGGTGATCCCTATGGCTACACCTTC | CASSEGGDPYGYTF
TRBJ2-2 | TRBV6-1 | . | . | TGTGCCAGCAGTGAACACCAGTCCGGGGAGCTGTTTTTT | CASSEHQSGELFF
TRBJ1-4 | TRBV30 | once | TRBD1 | TGTGCCTGGAGTGGGGGGACAGGGAAAAAACTGTTTTTT | CAWSGGTGKKLFF
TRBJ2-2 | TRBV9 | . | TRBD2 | TGTGCCAGCAGCGTAGGTAGCGGGAGTTGGGAGCTGTTTTTT | CASSVGSGSWELFF
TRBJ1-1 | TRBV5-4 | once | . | TGTGCTTCGACTCGGGACACTGAAGCTTTCTTT | CASTRDTEAFF
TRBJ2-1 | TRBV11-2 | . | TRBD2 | TGTGCCAGCAGCTACTCCGGGACTAGCGTTGGTGAGCAGTTCTTC | CASSYSGTSVGEQFF
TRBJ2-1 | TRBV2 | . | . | TGTGCCAGCAGGGGAGCGGAAGGTGAGCAGTTCTTC | CASRGAEGEQFF
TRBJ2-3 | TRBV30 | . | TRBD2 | TGTGCCTGGAGTTTCCGGCTAGCGGGAGAGACAGATACGCAGTATTTT | CAWSFRLAGETDTQYF
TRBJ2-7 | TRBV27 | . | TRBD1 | TGTGCCAGCAGTTTATTCCGGGACAGGGCCCCCTACGAGCAGTACTTC | CASSLFRDRAPYEQYF
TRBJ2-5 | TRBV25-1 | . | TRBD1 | TGTGCCAGCAGTGAACAGGGGGTGTACGAGACCCAGTACTTC | CASSEQGVYETQYF